The rows below give T cell receptor beta chains drawn from one sample of a study of identical twins. In TCRdb, the 5' RACE reads were re-called with MiXCR into one record per CDR3 protein. The repertoire holds about 210,000 distinct CDR3 sequences, with around 10% as singletons. The sample was memory (CD45RO+) T cells sorted from blood. The receptors originated from a woman younger than 35 in good health. The CDR3 runs from the conserved cysteine through the conserved F or W. Each record gives: clone size, J gene, V gene, D gene, CDR3 protein, CDR3 DNA. A D gene is named only where the DNA matches it firmly. A row's size may be missing; if present it is once, few, many or a size class.

abundance: few
j_gene: TRBJ2-5
v_gene: TRBV20-1
d_gene: .
CDR3aa: CSARIGAARQETQYF
CDR3nt: TGCAGTGCTAGAATTGGGGCGGCCAGACAAGAGACCCAGTACTTC

abundance: once
j_gene: TRBJ2-3
v_gene: TRBV2
d_gene: .
CDR3aa: CAGIESSTDTQYF
CDR3nt: TGTGCCGGCATAGAGTCTAGCACAGATACGCAGTATTTT

abundance: many
j_gene: TRBJ2-2
v_gene: TRBV7-2
d_gene: .
CDR3aa: CASSLNGSPGELFF
CDR3nt: TGTGCCAGCAGCTTGAACGGGAGTCCCGGGGAGCTGTTTTTT

abundance: .
j_gene: TRBJ2-1
v_gene: TRBV20-1
d_gene: .
CDR3aa: CSANLGPYNEQFF
CDR3nt: TGCAGTGCTAACCTTGGCCCCTACAATGAGCAGTTCTTC

abundance: .
j_gene: TRBJ2-6
v_gene: TRBV18
d_gene: TRBD1
CDR3aa: CASSLDRTLPSSLSGANVLTF
CDR3nt: TGTGCCAGCTCGTTGGACAGGACCCTACCATCGTCCCTTTCTGGGGCCAACGTCCTGACTTTC

abundance: .
j_gene: TRBJ2-3
v_gene: TRBV2
d_gene: TRBD2
CDR3aa: CASSWTRTSGYSTDTQYF
CDR3nt: TGTGCCAGCAGTTGGACGAGGACTAGCGGGTATTCCACAGATACGCAGTATTTT

abundance: many
j_gene: TRBJ1-1
v_gene: TRBV4-3
d_gene: .
CDR3aa: CASSGGRGFGAFF
CDR3nt: TGCGCCAGCAGCGGGGGGCGCGGTTTCGGAGCTTTCTTT

abundance: few
j_gene: TRBJ2-7
v_gene: TRBV5-1
d_gene: .
CDR3aa: CASKDIPNSYEQYF
CDR3nt: TGCGCCAGCAAAGATATCCCAAACTCCTACGAGCAGTACTTC

abundance: many
j_gene: TRBJ2-7
v_gene: TRBV20-1
d_gene: .
CDR3aa: CSAIRDGGYEQYF
CDR3nt: TGCAGTGCTATCCGGGACGGCGGCTACGAGCAGTACTTC

abundance: few
j_gene: TRBJ2-1
v_gene: TRBV9
d_gene: .
CDR3aa: CASSVSGPYNEQFF
CDR3nt: TGTGCCAGCAGCGTCTCCGGACCCTACAATGAGCAGTTCTTC

abundance: many
j_gene: TRBJ2-1
v_gene: TRBV7-6
d_gene: TRBD1
CDR3aa: CASSEGPGQGYNEQFF
CDR3nt: TGTGCCAGCAGCGAGGGACCCGGACAGGGATACAATGAGCAGTTCTTC

abundance: few
j_gene: TRBJ2-7
v_gene: TRBV27
d_gene: .
CDR3aa: CAIGRGVIEQYF
CDR3nt: TGTGCCATTGGCAGGGGAGTAATCGAGCAGTACTTC